This T cell receptor beta chain was recorded in a study of shared clonotypes between healthy human individuals. Study results and limitations: A limitation of the genetic and exposure-history diversity represented arose from few donors. With a handful of donors compared, approximately 5.5% of naive CD4 clonotypes were shared. Among non-shared clonotypes, generation probabilities were lower than among those shared by all four donors.

CD8 cells classed as naive were CD45RO-negative and positively selected for CCR7, excluding terminally differentiated effector memory CD45RA+ cells. A remark on this clone: Its antigen is unidentified.

At a deep level, the assay was run. Clones were read by immunoSEQ multiplex PCR, and TCRdb kept only the in-frame ones, dropping some. The sample records under 1 million clones, 85% to 95% being singletons. From germline, CDR1 is SQVTM and CDR2 ANQGSEA. Trimming stripped 4 bases from V and 8 bases from J, with 17 bases between. The CDR3 totals 13 residues. The V call is TRBV29-1, the J call TRBJ1-2, with unresolved D. Sequencing was performed on naive CD8+ T cells sorted from blood. This TCR was recovered from a man aged 25-40 years in good health. As DNA, the CDR3 is TGCAGCGTTGTCGTCACCCCTATGTTGGGCTACACCTTC. Translation: CSVVVTPMLGYTF.